The rows below give T cell receptor beta chains drawn from one sample of a study of cytomegalovirus exposure and HLA in healthy donors. The data were produced by immunoSEQ multiplex PCR, yet TCRdb's version contains in-frame clones alone and is incomplete. The table includes around 170,000 clones, 85% detected once. The sequencing sample was made of PBMCs. Receptors originate from a man aged 18 to 30 in good health and CMV-seropositive. Both conserved end residues are part of each CDR3. A D gene is named only where the DNA matches it firmly. The size entry is marked missing in some rows and otherwise reads once, few, many or a size class.

V gene	D gene	J gene	clone size	CDR3 DNA	CDR3 protein
TRBV19	TRBD1	TRBJ1-5	few	TGTGCCAGCCTACGCCGGGACAGCCTCAATCAGCCCCAGCATTTT	CASLRRDSLNQPQHF
TRBV27	.	TRBJ1-3	.	TGTGCCAGCAGTTTCAACTCCGGAAACACCATATATTTT	CASSFNSGNTIYF
TRBV6-5	.	TRBJ2-7	.	TGTGCCAGCAGTTACTTGGGGGCCCTTGGGGAGCAGTACTTC	CASSYLGALGEQYF
TRBV11-2	.	TRBJ2-7	.	TGTGCCAGCAGCCAAACACCGGACTCGCGCAAGTACGAGCAGTACTTC	CASSQTPDSRKYEQYF
TRBV11-2	TRBD2	TRBJ2-3	.	TGTGCCAGCAGCACTAGCGGGAGGCCTAGCACAGATACGCAGTATTTT	CASSTSGRPSTDTQYF
TRBV28	TRBD2	TRBJ2-7	.	TGTGCCAGCACCATCGCCTCCGGGACTAGCGGCTACGAGCAGTACTTC	CASTIASGTSGYEQYF
TRBV4-1	TRBD2	TRBJ2-3	.	TGCGCCAGCAGTGATCGACTAGCGCCCACAGATACGCAGTATTTT	CASSDRLAPTDTQYF
TRBV9	.	TRBJ2-7	once	TGTGCCAGCAGCCCCGAGGGGGGGGCGAAGTCCTACGAGCAGTACTTC	CASSPEGGAKSYEQYF
TRBV7-9	.	TRBJ2-1	.	TGTGCCAGCAGCTTAGTTGTGAGCTCCTACAATGAGCAGTTCTTC	CASSLVVSSYNEQFF
TRBV28	TRBD1	TRBJ1-2	.	TGTGCCAGCAGTCCCCCGGGACAGAACTATGGCTACACCTTC	CASSPPGQNYGYTF
TRBV5-1	TRBD2	TRBJ2-1	.	TGCGCCAGCAGCTTGGGACACTCTAGCGGGCCTAATTTGGCCTACAATGAGCAGTTCTTC	CASSLGHSSGPNLAYNEQFF
TRBV5-6	.	TRBJ2-2	.	TGTGCCAGCAGCTTGGGGGGCTCCGGGGAGCTGTTTTTT	CASSLGGSGELFF
TRBV27	.	TRBJ2-7	.	TGTGCCAGCAGTTTAGGGTGGGGCCGCGCCTACGAGCAGTACTTC	CASSLGWGRAYEQYF
TRBV28	.	TRBJ1-1	once	TGTGCCAGCAGTCGGGCAGGGCCCTTGGTGACTGAAGCTTTCTTT	CASSRAGPLVTEAFF
TRBV5-8	TRBD2	TRBJ2-3	once	TGTGCCAGCAGCTTGGCAGCGGGAGGTACCACAGATACGCAGTATTTT	CASSLAAGGTTDTQYF
TRBV6-1	TRBD1	TRBJ1-2	.	TGTGCCAGCAGGACAGGGACCGACGGCTACACCTTC	CASRTGTDGYTF
TRBV10-1	.	TRBJ2-7	.	TGCGCCAGCAGTCTGACACATCCCTCCTACGAGCAGTACTTC	CASSLTHPSYEQYF
TRBV5-1	.	TRBJ2-3	.	TGCGCCAGCAGCCCCGAGGGCAGGGGCGGAGATACGCAGTATTTT	CASSPEGRGGDTQYF
TRBV5-1	TRBD2	TRBJ2-1	.	TGCGCCAGCCGACGTACGGGGGGGCAGAGCAATGAGCAGTTCTTC	CASRRTGGQSNEQFF
TRBV11-2	.	TRBJ2-3	.	TGTGCCAGCAGCTCCCTAGAAGACACAGATACGCAGTATTTT	CASSSLEDTDTQYF
TRBV6-4	TRBD2	TRBJ2-3	.	TGTGCCAGCAGTGCCAGCGGGGGGGCGGATACGCAGTATTTT	CASSASGGADTQYF
TRBV25-1	TRBD2	TRBJ2-1	.	TGTGCCAGCAGTGAATCCCGACCGGGACTAGCGGGCTACAATGAGCAGTTCTTC	CASSESRPGLAGYNEQFF
TRBV9	TRBD1	TRBJ2-7	.	TGTGCCAGCAGCGTAACGACAGGGACCGGGGAGCAGTACTTC	CASSVTTGTGEQYF
TRBV29-1	.	TRBJ1-1	.	TGCAGCGTTGAAGATCAGCCAGGGAACACTGAAGCTTTCTTT	CSVEDQPGNTEAFF
TRBV9	TRBD1	TRBJ2-1	.	TGTGCCAGCAGCGTATGGGACAGAGACAATGAGCAGTTCTTC	CASSVWDRDNEQFF
TRBV28	.	TRBJ1-3	few	TGTGCCAGTCCTGAGTGTTCTGGAAACACCATATATTTT	CASPECSGNTIYF
TRBV11-3	TRBD1	TRBJ2-1	once	TGTGCCAGCAGCTTAGGGGGACAGGGGCGGGGGGAGCAGTTCTTC	CASSLGGQGRGEQFF
TRBV5-6	TRBD1	TRBJ1-2	.	TGTGCCAGCAGGACGGGGACAGGGGGCTATGGCTACACCTTC	CASRTGTGGYGYTF
TRBV4-1	TRBD1	TRBJ2-2	.	TGCGCCAGCAGCCAAGAGGGGACAGGGGCACGCCTGACCGGGGAGCTGTTTTTT	CASSQEGTGARLTGELFF
TRBV19	.	TRBJ2-5	.	TGTGCCAGTAGTATAATATCGGCAGGGGAGGAGACCCAGTACTTC	CASSIISAGEETQYF
TRBV10-2	TRBD1	TRBJ2-2	.	TGCGCCATCGGACAGGGCACGGGCGGGGAGCTGTTTTTT	CAIGQGTGGELFF
TRBV6-1	.	TRBJ2-1	once	TGTGCCAGCAGTGTCCAGACAGAGTCAAACAATGAGCAGTTCTTC	CASSVQTESNNEQFF
TRBV6-1	.	TRBJ1-2	.	TGTGCCAGCAGTGAAGAACCAGGGACTTATGGCTACACCTTC	CASSEEPGTYGYTF
TRBV5-1	.	TRBJ2-2	.	TGCGCCAGCAGCTCTAACACCGGGGAGCTGTTTTTT	CASSSNTGELFF
TRBV21-1	.	TRBJ1-5	.	TGTGCCAGCAGCCCGCATGACAGGGTTGGCAATCAGCCCCAGCATTTT	CASSPHDRVGNQPQHF
TRBV18	TRBD1	TRBJ1-2	.	TGTGCCAGCTCACCAGGACAGGGGGCGGAAGGCTACACCTTC	CASSPGQGAEGYTF
TRBV4-1	TRBD2	TRBJ2-2	.	TGCGCCAGCAGCCAAGATCGGATAGCGGGAGAGGCCGGGGAGCTGTTTTTT	CASSQDRIAGEAGELFF
TRBV9	TRBD1	TRBJ2-5	.	TGTGCCAGCAGCGTAGGACAGGGTCAAGAGACCCAGTACTTC	CASSVGQGQETQYF
TRBV15	.	TRBJ2-3	.	TGTGCCACCAGCGCCACTAGGGGCACAGATACGCAGTATTTT	CATSATRGTDTQYF
TRBV7-8	TRBD2	TRBJ2-3	.	TGTGCCAGCAGTTTCCTAGCGGGGGCGTCAGATACGCAGTATTTT	CASSFLAGASDTQYF
TRBV28	TRBD1	TRBJ1-2	.	TGTGCCAGCCGTGACACAGGGGTACGAGGCTACACCTTC	CASRDTGVRGYTF
TRBV20-1	.	TRBJ1-5	.	TGCAGTGCTGGGCTTCTGAAGCCCCAGCATTTT	CSAGLLKPQHF
TRBV30	.	TRBJ2-7	.	TGTGCCTGGAGTGCCTCGATAGACTACGAGCAGTACTTC	CAWSASIDYEQYF
TRBV18	TRBD2	TRBJ2-1	.	TGTGCCAGCTCACTCTCGGGACTAGCGGTGTACAATGAGCAGTTCTTC	CASSLSGLAVYNEQFF
TRBV12-5	.	TRBJ1-5	.	TGTGCTAGTGTGGCAGATCGAAATCAGCCCCAGCATTTT	CASVADRNQPQHF
TRBV28	.	TRBJ2-7	.	TGTGCCAGCAGTTTGACAGAAGACGAGCAGTACTTC	CASSLTEDEQYF
TRBV5-1	TRBD2	TRBJ2-1	.	TGCGCCAGCAGCACCGGGACTAGCGGGAGGGCCCTCGGTGAGCAGTTCTTC	CASSTGTSGRALGEQFF
TRBV6-1	TRBD1	TRBJ1-2	.	TGTGCCAGCAGTCGGGACAGAAGTATTAACTATGGCTACACCTTC	CASSRDRSINYGYTF